This T cell receptor (beta chain) emerged from a study of CD8 T cells in Susac syndrome. This clonotype was counted only a few times. The RNA, about 0.5 to 1 ug, was put through reverse transcription using random hexamers. The method of amplification for TCR beta CDR3 was immunoSEQ multiplex PCR, covering 54 Vbeta and 13 Jbeta. TCRdb recomputed calls from the immunoSEQ multiplex PCR reads with MiXCR, one row per CDR3 protein. The sample lists around 140,000 distinct CDR3 sequences, around 85% occurring once. The sequenced sample was CD8+ T cells from PBMCs. The sequence came from a human donor with multiple sclerosis.

The CDR3 region is CASSSTGSGTEAFF. CDR3 nucleotides: TGTGCCAGCAGCTCGACAGGGTCGGGCACTGAAGCTTTCTTT. The chain joins TRBV6-2 or TRBV6-3 to TRBJ1-1, with 7 nucleotides matching TRBD1. Germline CDR1 and CDR2: MNHEY and SVGEGT. The CDR3 extends over 14 amino acids. Germline trimming cut 6 bases from V and 4 bases from J; bases unmatched to any gene: 8.